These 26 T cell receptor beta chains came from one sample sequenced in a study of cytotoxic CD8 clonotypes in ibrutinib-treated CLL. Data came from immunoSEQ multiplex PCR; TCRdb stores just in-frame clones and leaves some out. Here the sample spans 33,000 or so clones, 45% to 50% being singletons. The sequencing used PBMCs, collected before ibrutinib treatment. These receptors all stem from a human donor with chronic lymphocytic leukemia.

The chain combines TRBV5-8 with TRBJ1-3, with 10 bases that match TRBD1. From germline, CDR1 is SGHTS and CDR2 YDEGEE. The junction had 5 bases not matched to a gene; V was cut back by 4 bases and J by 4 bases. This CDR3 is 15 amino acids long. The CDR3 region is CASSLGTGEGNTIYF. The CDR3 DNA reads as TGTGCCAGCAGCCTCGGGACAGGGGAAGGAAACACCATATATTTT. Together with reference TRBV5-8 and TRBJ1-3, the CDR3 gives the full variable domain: EAGVTQSPTHLIKTRGQQATLRCSPISGHTSVYWYQQALGLGLQFLLWYDEGEERNRGNFPPRFSGRQFPNYSSELNVNALELEDSALYLCASSLGTGEGNTIYFGEGSWLTVV.

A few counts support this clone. The CDR3 is CASSPGTGSSYEQYF. The CDR3 DNA reads as TGTGCCAGCTCACCCGGGACAGGGAGCTCCTACGAGCAGTACTTC. The chain combines TRBV18 with TRBJ2-7; 9 bases agree with TRBD1. The germline gives CDR1 KGHSH, CDR2 LQKENI. CDR3 length: 15 residues. V dropped 3 bases and J dropped 0; count of bases not matched to a gene: 3.

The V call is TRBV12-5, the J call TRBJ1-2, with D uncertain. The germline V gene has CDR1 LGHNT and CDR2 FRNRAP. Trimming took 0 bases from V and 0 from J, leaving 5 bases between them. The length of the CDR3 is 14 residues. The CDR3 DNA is TGTGCTAGTGGTTTGGTACCAACTAACTATGGCTACACCTTC. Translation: CASGLVPTNYGYTF.

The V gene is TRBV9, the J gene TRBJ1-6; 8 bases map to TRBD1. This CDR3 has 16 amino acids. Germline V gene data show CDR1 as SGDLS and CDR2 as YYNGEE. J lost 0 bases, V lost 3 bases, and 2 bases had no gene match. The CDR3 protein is CASSADRGSYNSPLHF. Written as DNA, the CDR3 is TGTGCCAGCAGCGCCGACAGGGGCTCCTATAATTCACCCCTCCACTTT. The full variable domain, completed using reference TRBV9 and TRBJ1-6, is DSGVTQTPKHLITATGQRVTLRCSPRSGDLSVYWYQQSLDQGLQFLIQYYNGEERAKGNILERFSAQQFPDLHSELNLSSLELGDSALYFCASSADRGSYNSPLHFGNGTRLTVT.

The CDR3 here is CASSFTQGYGYTF. CDR3 bases: TGCGCCAGCAGCTTTACCCAGGGCTATGGCTACACCTTC. The rearrangement uses TRBV5-1 and TRBJ1-2; D is possibly TRBD1 (5 bases). The germline CDR1 and CDR2 sequences are SGHRS and YFSETQ. This CDR3 comprises 13 residues. The germline V and J ends were trimmed by 2 bases and 4 bases, with 9 bases remaining between them.

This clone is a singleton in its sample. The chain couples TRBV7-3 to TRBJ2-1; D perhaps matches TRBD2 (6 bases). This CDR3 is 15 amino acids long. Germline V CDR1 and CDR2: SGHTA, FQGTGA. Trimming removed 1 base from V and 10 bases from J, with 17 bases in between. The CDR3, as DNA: TGTGCCAGCAGCTTAAGGGGTAGCGGTTTCGAGGAGCAGTTCTTC. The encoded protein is CASSLRGSGFEEQFF.

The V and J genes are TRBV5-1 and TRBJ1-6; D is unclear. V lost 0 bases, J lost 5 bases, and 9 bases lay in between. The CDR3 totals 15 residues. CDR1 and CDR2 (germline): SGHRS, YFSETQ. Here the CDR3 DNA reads TGCGCCAGCAGCTTGGGGCAAAACAATAATTCACCCCTCCACTTT. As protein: CASSLGQNNNSPLHF. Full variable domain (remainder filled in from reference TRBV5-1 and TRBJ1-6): KAGVTQTPRYLIKTRGQQVTLSCSPISGHRSVSWYQQTPGQGLQFLFEYFSETQRNKGNFPGRFSGRQFSNSRSEMNVSTLELGDSALYLCASSLGQNNNSPLHFGNGTRLTVT.

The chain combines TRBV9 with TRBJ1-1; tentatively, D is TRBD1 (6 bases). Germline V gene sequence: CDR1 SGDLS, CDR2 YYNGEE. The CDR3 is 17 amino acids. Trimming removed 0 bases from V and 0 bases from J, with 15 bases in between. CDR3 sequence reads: CASSVGGQGHMNTEAFF. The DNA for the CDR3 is TGTGCCAGCAGCGTAGGAGGTCAGGGGCACATGAACACTGAAGCTTTCTTT.

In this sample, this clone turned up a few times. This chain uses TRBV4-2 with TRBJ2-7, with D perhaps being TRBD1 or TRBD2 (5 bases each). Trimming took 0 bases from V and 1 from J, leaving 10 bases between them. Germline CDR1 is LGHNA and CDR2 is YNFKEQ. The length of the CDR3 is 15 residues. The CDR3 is CASSQDLGPSYEQYF. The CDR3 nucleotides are TGTGCCAGCAGCCAAGATCTGGGACCGTCCTACGAGCAGTACTTC.

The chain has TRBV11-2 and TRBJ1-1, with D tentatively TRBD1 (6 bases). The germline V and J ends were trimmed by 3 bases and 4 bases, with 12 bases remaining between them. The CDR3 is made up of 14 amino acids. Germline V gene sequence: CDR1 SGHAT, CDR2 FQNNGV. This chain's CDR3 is CASSFTTGLTEAFF. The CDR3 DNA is TGTGCCAGCAGCTTTACGACAGGTCTCACTGAAGCTTTCTTT.

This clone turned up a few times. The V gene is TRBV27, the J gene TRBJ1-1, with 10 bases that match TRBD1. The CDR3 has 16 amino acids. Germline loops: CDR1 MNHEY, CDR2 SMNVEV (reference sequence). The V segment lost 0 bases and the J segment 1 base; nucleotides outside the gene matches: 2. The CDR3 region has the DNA TGTGCCAGCAGTTTATCGGACAGGGGGGCGAACACTGAAGCTTTCTTT. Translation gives CASSLSDRGANTEAFF.

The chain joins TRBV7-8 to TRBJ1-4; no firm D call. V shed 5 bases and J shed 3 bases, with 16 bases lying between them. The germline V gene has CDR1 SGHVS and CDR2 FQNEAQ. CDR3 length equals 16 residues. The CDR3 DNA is TGTGCCAGCAGCCCAAGGGTGGCCGCAGCTAATGAAAAACTGTTTTTT. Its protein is CASSPRVAAANEKLFF.

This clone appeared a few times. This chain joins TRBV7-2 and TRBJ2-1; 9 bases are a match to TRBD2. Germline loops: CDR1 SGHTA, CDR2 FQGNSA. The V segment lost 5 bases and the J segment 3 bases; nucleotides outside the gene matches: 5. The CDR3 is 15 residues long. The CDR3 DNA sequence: TGTGCCAGCAGCCCCCAGACTAGCGGCTACAATGAGCAGTTCTTC. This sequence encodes CASSPQTSGYNEQFF.

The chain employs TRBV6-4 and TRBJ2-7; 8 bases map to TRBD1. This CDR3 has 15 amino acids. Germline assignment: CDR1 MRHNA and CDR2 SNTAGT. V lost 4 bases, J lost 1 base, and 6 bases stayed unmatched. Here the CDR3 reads CASSGEQGGSYEQYF. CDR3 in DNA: TGTGCCAGCAGTGGAGAACAGGGGGGATCCTACGAGCAGTACTTC.

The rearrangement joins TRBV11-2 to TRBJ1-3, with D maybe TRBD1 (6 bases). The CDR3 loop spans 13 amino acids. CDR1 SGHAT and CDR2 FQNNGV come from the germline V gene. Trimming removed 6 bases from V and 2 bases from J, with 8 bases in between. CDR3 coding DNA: TGTGCCAGCAGAAAGGGGGCTGGAAACACCATATATTTT. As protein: CASRKGAGNTIYF. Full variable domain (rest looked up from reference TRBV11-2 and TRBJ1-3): EAGVAQSPRYKIIEKRQSVAFWCNPISGHATLYWYQQILGQGPKLLIQFQNNGVVDDSQLPKDRFSAERLKGVDSTLKIQPAKLEDSAVYLCASRKGAGNTIYFGEGSWLTVV.

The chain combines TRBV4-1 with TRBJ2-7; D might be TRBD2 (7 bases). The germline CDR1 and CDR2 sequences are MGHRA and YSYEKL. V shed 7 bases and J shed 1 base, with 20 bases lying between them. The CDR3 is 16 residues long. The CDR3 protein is CASTPRKRGGSYEQYF. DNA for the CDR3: TGCGCCAGCACCCCACGGAAGAGGGGGGGGTCCTACGAGCAGTACTTC.

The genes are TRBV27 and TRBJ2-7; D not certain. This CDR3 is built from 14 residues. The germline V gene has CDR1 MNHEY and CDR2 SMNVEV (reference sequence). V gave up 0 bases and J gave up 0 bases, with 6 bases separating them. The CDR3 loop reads CASSLSGYSYEQYF. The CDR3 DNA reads TGTGCCAGCAGTTTATCTGGTTACTCCTACGAGCAGTACTTC.

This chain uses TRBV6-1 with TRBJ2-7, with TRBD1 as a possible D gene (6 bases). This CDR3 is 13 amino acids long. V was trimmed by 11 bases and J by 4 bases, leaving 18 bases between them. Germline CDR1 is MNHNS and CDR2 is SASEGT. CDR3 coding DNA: TGTGCCTCATTACGAACAGGGTATTACGAGCAGTACTTC. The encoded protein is CASLRTGYYEQYF.

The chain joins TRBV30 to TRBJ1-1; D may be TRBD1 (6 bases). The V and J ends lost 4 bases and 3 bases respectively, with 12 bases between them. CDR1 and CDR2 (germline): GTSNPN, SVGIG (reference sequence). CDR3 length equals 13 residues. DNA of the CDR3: TGTGCCTGGAATGGGGGCAGGGACACTGAAGCTTTCTTT. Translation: CAWNGGRDTEAFF. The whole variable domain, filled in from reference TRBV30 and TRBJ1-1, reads SQTIHQWPATLVQPVGSPLSLECTVEGTSNPNLYWYRQAAGRGLQLLFYSVGIGQISSEVPQNLSASRPQDRQFILSSKKLLLSDSGFYLCAWNGGRDTEAFFGQGTRLTVV.

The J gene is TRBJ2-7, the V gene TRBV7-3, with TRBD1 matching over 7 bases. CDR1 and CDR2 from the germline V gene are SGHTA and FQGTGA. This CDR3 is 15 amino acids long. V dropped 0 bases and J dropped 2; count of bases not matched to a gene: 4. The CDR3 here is CASSLTAGTAYEQYF. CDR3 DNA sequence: TGTGCCAGCAGCTTAACAGCCGGGACAGCCTACGAGCAGTACTTC.

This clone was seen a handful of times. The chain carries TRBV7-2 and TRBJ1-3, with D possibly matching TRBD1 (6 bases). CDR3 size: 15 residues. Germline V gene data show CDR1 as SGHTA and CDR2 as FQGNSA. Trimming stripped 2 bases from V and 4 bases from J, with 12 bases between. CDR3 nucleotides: TGTGCCAGCAGCTTACAGGCGGGGGCAGGAAACACCATATATTTT. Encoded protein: CASSLQAGAGNTIYF.

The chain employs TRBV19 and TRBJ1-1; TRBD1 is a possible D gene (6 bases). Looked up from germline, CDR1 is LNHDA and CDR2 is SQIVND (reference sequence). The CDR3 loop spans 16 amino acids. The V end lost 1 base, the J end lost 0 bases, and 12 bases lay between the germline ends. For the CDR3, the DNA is TGTGCCAGTAGTATAGGTTGGGGGGCCATGAACACTGAAGCTTTCTTT. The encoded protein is CASSIGWGAMNTEAFF. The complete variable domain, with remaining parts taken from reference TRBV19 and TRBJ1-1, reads DGGITQSPKYLFRKEGQNVTLSCEQNLNHDAMYWYRQDPGQGLRLIYYSQIVNDFQKGDIAEGYSVSREKKESFPLTVTSAQKNPTAFYLCASSIGWGAMNTEAFFGQGTRLTVV.

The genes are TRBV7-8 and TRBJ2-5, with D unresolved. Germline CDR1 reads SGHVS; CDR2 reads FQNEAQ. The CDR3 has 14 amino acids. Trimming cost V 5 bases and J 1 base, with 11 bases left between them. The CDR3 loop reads CASSLRRTQETQYF. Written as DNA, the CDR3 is TGTGCCAGCAGCCTGCGCAGGACCCAAGAGACCCAGTACTTC.

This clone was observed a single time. The CDR3 DNA reads TGCGCCAGCAGTAGAAGCGGGGACCCCACAGATACGCAGTATTTT. Amino acids: CASSRSGDPTDTQYF. This sequence joins TRBV5-1 and TRBJ2-3, with 7 bases lining up with TRBD2. CDR1 and CDR2 from the germline V gene are SGHRS and YFSETQ. CDR3 length equals 15 residues. Losses at the gene ends were 5 bases for V and 2 bases for J; bases not matched to a gene: 8. Based on the CDR3 plus reference TRBV5-1 and TRBJ2-3, the full variable domain is KAGVTQTPRYLIKTRGQQVTLSCSPISGHRSVSWYQQTPGQGLQFLFEYFSETQRNKGNFPGRFSGRQFSNSRSEMNVSTLELGDSALYLCASSRSGDPTDTQYFGPGTRLTVL.

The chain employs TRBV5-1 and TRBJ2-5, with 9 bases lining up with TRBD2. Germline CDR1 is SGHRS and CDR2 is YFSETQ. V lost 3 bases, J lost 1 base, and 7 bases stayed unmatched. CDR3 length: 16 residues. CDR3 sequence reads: CASSSALAGTQETQYF. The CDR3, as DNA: TGCGCCAGCAGCTCAGCCCTAGCGGGGACCCAAGAGACCCAGTACTTC. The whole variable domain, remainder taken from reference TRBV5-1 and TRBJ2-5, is KAGVTQTPRYLIKTRGQQVTLSCSPISGHRSVSWYQQTPGQGLQFLFEYFSETQRNKGNFPGRFSGRQFSNSRSEMNVSTLELGDSALYLCASSSALAGTQETQYFGPGTRLLVL.

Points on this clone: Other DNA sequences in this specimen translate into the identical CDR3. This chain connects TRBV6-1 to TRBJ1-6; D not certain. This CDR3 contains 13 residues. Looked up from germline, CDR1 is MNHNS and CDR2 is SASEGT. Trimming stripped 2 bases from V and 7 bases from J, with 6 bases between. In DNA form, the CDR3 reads TGTGCCAGCAGTGAAAGGGTGAATTCACCCCTCCACTTT. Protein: CASSERVNSPLHF.